The 22 T cell receptor beta chains reported below all come from one sample, sequenced in a study of T cell repertoires in cytomegalovirus infection. MiXCR, applied by TCRdb to the reads, yields one record per CDR3 protein. The sample yields roughly 630,000 distinct CDR3 sequences, 24% seen once. The specimen sequenced was CD8+ T cells from PBMCs. These receptors originate from a human donor in good health (CMV status not recorded). Some clones in this sample may be carry-over from other donors' samples.

This clonotype occurred a few times. The V call is TRBV7-8, the J call TRBJ2-1; D unresolved. The germline CDR1 and CDR2 sequences are SGHVS and FQNEAQ. The CDR3 consists of 16 residues. Trimming pared 3 bases from V and 0 bases from J, leaving 12 bases between. CDR3 region: CASSFQSQYSYNEQFF. In nucleotides, the CDR3 is TGTGCCAGCAGCTTTCAATCTCAGTACTCCTACAATGAGCAGTTCTTC.

This clonotype was observed a few times. As DNA, the CDR3 is TGTGCCAGCAGGGAGGACACCCTACTGCGCTACGAGCAGTACGTC. It specifies CASREDTLLRYEQYV. V gene TRBV2 combines with J gene TRBJ2-7; D may match TRBD1 or TRBD2 (5 bases each). Looked up from germline, CDR1 is SNHLY and CDR2 is FYNNEI. The CDR3 has 15 amino acids. V gave up 6 bases and J gave up 3 bases, with 18 bases separating them.

This rearrangement joins TRBV11-2 to TRBJ1-2; 7 bases align to TRBD1. Germline V lookup: CDR1 SGHAT, CDR2 FQNNGV. V was pared by 6 bases and J by 8 bases, with 12 bases of the junction left unmatched. The CDR3 is made up of 14 amino acids. CDR3 in amino acids: CASSWSWQGGGYTF. Here the CDR3 DNA reads TGTGCCAGCAGTTGGAGTTGGCAGGGGGGGGGCTACACCTTC.

The chain combines TRBV7-9 with TRBJ1-2; D unresolved. The germline gives CDR1 SEHNR, CDR2 FQNEAQ (reference sequence). The length of the CDR3 is 12 residues. V was cut by 3 bases and J by 13 bases, with 15 bases left in between. The CDR3 reads CASSLDAMLVTF. In DNA form, the CDR3 reads TGTGCCAGCAGCTTGGACGCAATGCTAGTCACCTTC.

This clonotype was observed a single time. The chain carries TRBV20-1 and TRBJ1-1, with a tentative D call TRBD1 (6 bases). Trimming pared 1 base from V and 1 base from J, leaving 19 bases between. CDR1 is DFQATT and CDR2 is SNEGSKA in the germline V gene (reference sequence). The CDR3 is 17 amino acids. CDR3 in amino acids: CSARAFSLGTPNTEAFF. The CDR3 DNA follows: TGCAGTGCTAGAGCCTTTTCGTTGGGGACACCGAACACTGAAGCTTTCTTT.

This chain joins TRBV5-6 and TRBJ2-1, with D possibly matching TRBD1 (6 bases). Trimming cost V 4 bases and J 0 bases, with 11 bases left between them. Germline CDR1 SGHDT, CDR2 YYEEEE. This CDR3 is 15 amino acids long. The DNA of the CDR3 is TGTGCCAGCAGCGGGACACTATACTCCTACAATGAGCAGTTCTTC. As protein: CASSGTLYSYNEQFF.

This clonotype was counted between two and nine times. This chain connects TRBV6-2 or TRBV6-3 to TRBJ2-1; D is ambiguous. V lost 2 bases and J lost 5, with 10 bases in between. The CDR3 is 14 residues long. Germline-derived CDR1 and CDR2 are MNHEY and SVGEGT. The CDR3 is CASSYLTRNNEQFF. CDR3 bases: TGTGCCAGCAGTTACCTTACGCGAAACAATGAGCAGTTCTTC.

This clonotype was seen a handful of times. The chain carries TRBV29-1 and TRBJ2-1, with 10 bases matching TRBD2. CDR1 and CDR2 from the germline V gene are SQVTM and ANQGSEA. V shed 4 bases, J shed 6 bases, and the junction held 3 bases outside the gene matches. CDR3 length: 13 amino acids. The CDR3 sequence is CSVVSGGANEQFF. CDR3 DNA: TGCAGCGTTGTCAGCGGGGGGGCCAATGAGCAGTTCTTC.

The J gene is TRBJ2-7, the V gene TRBV14; 8 bases map to TRBD1. The CDR3 runs 16 residues. Germline trimming cut 0 bases from V and 7 bases from J; bases unmatched to any gene: 11. In germline, CDR1 is SGHDN, CDR2 FVKESK. The CDR3 DNA sequence: TGTGCCAGCAGCCAAGAGGGGACAGGACCTTTTGGGGAGCAGTACTTC. This encodes CASSQEGTGPFGEQYF. The full variable domain, with the rest looked up from reference TRBV14 and TRBJ2-7, is EAGVTQFPSHSVIEKGQTVTLRCDPISGHDNLYWYRRVMGKEIKFLLHFVKESKQDESGMPNNRFLAERTGGTYSTLKVQPAELEDSGVYFCASSQEGTGPFGEQYFGPGTRLTVT.

There are many counts of this clonotype. The V and J genes are TRBV25-1 and TRBJ1-5, with TRBD1 as a possible D gene (5 bases). The V end lost 3 bases, the J end lost 0 bases, and 6 bases lay between the germline ends. Germline CDR1 and CDR2: MGHDK and SYGVNS. This CDR3 contains 14 residues. CDR3 DNA sequence: TGTGCCAGCAGTGACCAGGGTAGCAATCAGCCCCAGCATTTT. Translation gives CASSDQGSNQPQHF.

This clonotype has a handful of counts. This chain connects TRBV19 to TRBJ2-2; perhaps TRBD1 as D (6 bases). Germline CDR1 LNHDA, CDR2 SQIVND (reference sequence). The CDR3 length is 15 residues. Trimming stripped 4 bases from V and 5 bases from J, with 14 bases between. The CDR3 loop is CASSKPLGTTGELFF. The CDR3 DNA is TGTGCCAGTAGTAAGCCCTTGGGGACAACCGGGGAGCTGTTTTTT.

The chain has TRBV7-9 and TRBJ2-3; 7 nucleotides match TRBD2. This CDR3 region has 18 residues. Unmatched junction bases numbered 14, after V lost 5 bases and J lost 0 bases. Per germline, CDR1 SEHNR and CDR2 FQNEAQ (reference sequence). CDR3 sequence (DNA): TGTGCCAGCAGCCCTCCGAGGTTAGCGGGTGATAGCACAGATACGCAGTATTTT. Its protein product is CASSPPRLAGDSTDTQYF.

This clonotype has a handful of counts. The CDR3 nucleotides read TGTGCCAGTAGCGTTCCAGGGTCCTTAAATCAGCCCCAGCATTTT. Amino acids: CASSVPGSLNQPQHF. This chain connects TRBV19 to TRBJ1-5; possible D gene TRBD1, 5 bases. From germline, CDR1 is LNHDA and CDR2 SQIVND (reference sequence). CDR3 length equals 15 residues. V was cut by 6 bases and J by 4 bases, with 16 bases left in between.

The chain carries TRBV7-9 and TRBJ2-3, with 10 bases lining up with TRBD2. V trimming: 4 bases; J trimming: 0 bases; junction bases outside the gene matches: 10. CDR1 is SEHNR, CDR2 FQNEAQ, per germline (reference sequence). The CDR3 is 18 residues long. This CDR3 reads CASSSPHLAGESTDTQYF. Written as DNA, the CDR3 is TGTGCCAGCAGCTCTCCCCATCTAGCGGGGGAAAGCACAGATACGCAGTATTTT.

This clonotype was picked up one time. The rearrangement links TRBV23-1 to TRBJ2-4; possible D gene TRBD1, 5 bases. TRBV23-1 is identified as an open reading frame with a role that is uncertain. The germline V and J ends were trimmed by 4 bases and 4 bases, with 20 bases remaining between them. The length of the CDR3 is 17 residues. The CDR3 nucleotides are TGCGCCAGCAGTCCACTGAAGGTCCTGGGGCTAAAAAACATTCAGTACTTC. It yields the protein CASSPLKVLGLKNIQYF.

This clonotype was seen ten or more times. The rearrangement uses TRBV2 and TRBJ2-3; 7 bases match TRBD2. The germline V gene has CDR1 SNHLY and CDR2 FYNNEI. V lost 3 bases and J lost 0; bases outside the gene matches: 6. The CDR3 length is 16 residues. CDR3 sequence: CASSDSRGYSTDTQYF. The CDR3 coding sequence is TGTGCCAGCAGTGATTCGCGGGGGTATAGCACAGATACGCAGTATTTT. The full variable domain, its missing parts supplied by reference TRBV2 and TRBJ2-3, is EPEVTQTPSHQVTQMGQEVILRCVPISNHLYFYWYRQILGQKVEFLVSFYNNEISEKSEIFDDQFSVERPDGSNFTLKIRSTKLEDSAMYFCASSDSRGYSTDTQYFGPGTRLTVL.

As regards this clonotype: This may stem from a read error, because a much larger clone lies one nucleotide away. This chain connects TRBV12-3 or TRBV12-4 to TRBJ2-1; D may be TRBD2 (5 bases). Trimming removed 5 bases at V and 0 bases at J, with 14 bases between. This CDR3 has 16 amino acids. The CDR3 spells CASSDGISNSYNEQFF. CDR3 nucleotides: TGTGCCAGCAGTGACGGGATCTCGAACTCCTACAATGAGCAGTTCTTC.

This chain links TRBV18 with TRBJ2-5; TRBD1 is a possible D gene (5 bases). The CDR3 consists of 15 residues. CDR1 and CDR2 from the germline V gene are KGHSH and LQKENI. V was clipped by 3 bases and J by 5 bases, with 16 bases between them. The CDR3 DNA reads TGTGCCAGCTCACCGTCCGAGACAGTTGACGAGACCCAGTACTTC. Translated: CASSPSETVDETQYF.

The V call is TRBV20-1, the J call TRBJ2-7, with 9 bases identical to TRBD1. In germline, CDR1 is DFQATT, CDR2 SNEGSKA (reference sequence). The CDR3 length is 14 residues. With V trimmed by 6 bases and J by 2 bases, 8 bases remained unmatched. The CDR3 here is CSAKGTGTTYEQYF. The CDR3 nucleotides read TGCAGTGCCAAAGGGACAGGGACCACCTACGAGCAGTACTTC.

This clonotype has more than one count but fewer than ten. The V call is TRBV10-3, the J call TRBJ2-7, with a weak D call TRBD1 (6 bases). V was clipped by 3 bases and J by 3 bases, with 6 bases between them. The CDR3 is 12 amino acids. Germline CDR1 is ENHRY and CDR2 is SYGVKD. CDR3 sequence: CAISEQGYEQYF. In DNA form, the CDR3 reads TGTGCCATCAGTGAACAGGGCTACGAGCAGTACTTC.

This clonotype was counted only a few times. The rearrangement uses TRBV12-3 or TRBV12-4 and TRBJ1-1, with D perhaps matching TRBD1 (6 bases). The CDR3 has 12 amino acids. The V end lost 11 bases, the J end lost 1 base, and 11 bases lay between the germline ends. The CDR3 DNA reads TGTGCCTCCGTAGGGGGGAACACTGAAGCTTTCTTT. Its protein product is CASVGGNTEAFF.

This clonotype was recorded many times. V gene TRBV7-2 combines with J gene TRBJ1-6; possible D gene TRBD1, 5 bases. CDR3 length equals 15 residues. Germline V CDR1 and CDR2: SGHTA, FQGNSA. V shed 1 base and J shed 5 bases, with 9 bases lying between them. In nucleotides, the CDR3 is TGTGCCAGCAGCTTAGATGGCAGGGATAATTCACCCCTCCACTTT. The encoded protein is CASSLDGRDNSPLHF.